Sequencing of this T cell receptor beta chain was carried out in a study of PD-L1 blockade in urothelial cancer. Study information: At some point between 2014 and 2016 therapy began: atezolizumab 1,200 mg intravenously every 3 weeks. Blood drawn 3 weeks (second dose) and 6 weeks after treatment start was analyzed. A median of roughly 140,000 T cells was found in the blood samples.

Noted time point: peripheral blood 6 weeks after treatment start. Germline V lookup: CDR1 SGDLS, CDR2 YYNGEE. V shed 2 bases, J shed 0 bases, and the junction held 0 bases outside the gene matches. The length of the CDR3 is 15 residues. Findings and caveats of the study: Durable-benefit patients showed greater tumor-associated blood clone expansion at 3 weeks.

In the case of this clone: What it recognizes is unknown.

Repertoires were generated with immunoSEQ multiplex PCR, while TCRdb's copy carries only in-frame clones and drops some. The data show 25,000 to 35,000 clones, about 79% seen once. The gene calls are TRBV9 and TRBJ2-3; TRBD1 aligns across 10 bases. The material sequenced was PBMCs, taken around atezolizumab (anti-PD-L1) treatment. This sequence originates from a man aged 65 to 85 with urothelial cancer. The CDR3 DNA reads TGTGCCAGCAGCGTGGGACAGGGGAGCACAGATACGCAGTATTTT. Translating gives CASSVGQGSTDTQYF.